These T cell receptor beta chains were read from a single sample in a study of CD8 T cells in ankylosing spondylitis. TCRdb reanalysed the 5' RACE reads using MiXCR and keeps one entry per CDR3 protein. The sample contains roughly 230,000 distinct CDR3 sequences, more than 9% of which appear only once. The sequenced material came from blood, either unsorted or a sorted T cell fraction (not recorded which). These receptors were obtained from a male donor with ankylosing spondylitis or in good health (not recorded which). The CDR3 runs from the conserved cysteine through the conserved F or W. Fields, in order: CDR3 protein, CDR3 DNA, J gene, V gene, D gene, clone size. The D gene is left open where the match is weak. Some rows have no size entry. The others give once, few or many, or a class for an expanded clone.

CDR3: CASSLGPGGGRTDTQYF
DNA: TGTGCCAGCAGTTTAGGGCCCGGGGGCGGACGTACAGATACGCAGTATTTT
J: TRBJ2-3
V: TRBV12-3/TRBV12-4
D: .
size: many

CDR3: CASSEGRGQGQPQHF
DNA: TGTGCCAGCAGTGAGGGCAGGGGGCAGGGTCAGCCCCAGCATTTT
J: TRBJ1-5
V: TRBV6-1
D: TRBD1
size: few

CDR3: CASRVLGGISYEQYF
DNA: TGTGCCAGCAGGGTCCTAGGGGGGATATCCTACGAGCAGTACTTC
J: TRBJ2-7
V: TRBV27
D: .
size: many

CDR3: CATSRDVSGRAGANVLTF
DNA: TGTGCCACCAGCAGAGATGTTAGCGGGAGGGCTGGGGCCAACGTCCTGACTTTC
J: TRBJ2-6
V: TRBV15
D: TRBD2
size: many

CDR3: CRGRGGGTEAFF
DNA: TGCAGGGGGAGGGGGGGGGGCACTGAAGCTTTCTTT
J: TRBJ1-1
V: TRBV20-1
D: .
size: many

CDR3: CASSQEGIEQYF
DNA: TGTGCCAGCAGCCAAGAAGGTATCGAGCAGTACTTC
J: TRBJ2-7
V: TRBV4-2
D: .
size: many

CDR3: CASRLTMGTDTQYF
DNA: TGTGCCAGCAGGTTGACAATGGGCACAGATACGCAGTATTTT
J: TRBJ2-3
V: TRBV7-2
D: .
size: many

CDR3: CASSMSADSTDTQYF
DNA: TGTGCCAGTAGTATGTCGGCGGACTCCACAGATACGCAGTATTTT
J: TRBJ2-3
V: TRBV19
D: .
size: .

CDR3: CSARSLAGPTEQFF
DNA: TGCAGTGCTAGGTCGCTAGCGGGGCCCACTGAGCAGTTCTTC
J: TRBJ2-1
V: TRBV20-1
D: TRBD2
size: many

CDR3: CASSSGGVAGGSETQYF
DNA: TGTGCCAGCAGCTCCGGCGGGGTAGCGGGGGGTTCAGAGACCCAGTACTTC
J: TRBJ2-5
V: TRBV7-9
D: TRBD2
size: few

CDR3: CASSIFDRGLEAFF
DNA: TGTGCCAGCTCAATTTTTGACAGAGGGCTTGAAGCTTTCTTT
J: TRBJ1-1
V: TRBV13
D: .
size: many

CDR3: CASSMGTSGQETQYF
DNA: TGTGCCAGTAGTATGGGGACTAGCGGCCAAGAGACCCAGTACTTC
J: TRBJ2-5
V: TRBV19
D: TRBD2
size: few

CDR3: CSARDGGTGQETQYF
DNA: TGCAGTGCTAGAGATGGGGGGACAGGGCAAGAGACCCAGTACTTC
J: TRBJ2-5
V: TRBV20-1
D: TRBD1
size: many

CDR3: CASSLVDGASYEQYF
DNA: TGTGCCAGCAGCTTGGTGGATGGGGCATCCTACGAGCAGTACTTC
J: TRBJ2-7
V: TRBV5-6
D: .
size: many

CDR3: CASSLDTGGNQPQHF
DNA: TGCGCCAGCAGCTTGGACACAGGAGGGAATCAGCCCCAGCATTTT
J: TRBJ1-5
V: TRBV5-1
D: .
size: .

CDR3: CASSKDSTGELFF
DNA: TGTGCCAGCAGCAAAGACTCCACCGGGGAGCTGTTTTTT
J: TRBJ2-2
V: TRBV7-9
D: .
size: many

CDR3: CSAMTSGSGGEQFF
DNA: TGCAGTGCGATGACTAGCGGGAGTGGAGGTGAGCAGTTCTTC
J: TRBJ2-1
V: TRBV20-1
D: TRBD2
size: many

CDR3: CASSQESPPPPEAFF
DNA: TGTGCCAGCAGCCAAGAATCCCCGCCACCACCTGAAGCTTTCTTT
J: TRBJ1-1
V: TRBV4-2
D: .
size: .

CDR3: CSVVDRATQYF
DNA: TGCAGCGTTGTCGACAGGGCTACCCAGTACTTC
J: TRBJ2-5
V: TRBV29-1
D: TRBD1
size: many

CDR3: CASSLAETSHIQYF
DNA: TGTGCCAGCAGTTTAGCAGAAACGAGCCACATTCAGTACTTC
J: TRBJ2-4
V: TRBV12-3/TRBV12-4
D: .
size: few

CDR3: CASSRGRDTEAFF
DNA: TGTGCCAGCAGCAGGGGGCGCGACACTGAAGCTTTCTTT
J: TRBJ1-1
V: TRBV7-2
D: TRBD1
size: few

CDR3: CASSLDDRRGDTEAFF
DNA: TGTGCCAGCAGCTTAGATGATCGCAGGGGGGACACTGAAGCTTTCTTT
J: TRBJ1-1
V: TRBV11-2
D: TRBD1
size: .

CDR3: CASSPGPAGLGTIYF
DNA: TGCGCCAGCAGCCCCGGGCCTGCGGGATTGGGCACCATATATTTT
J: TRBJ1-3
V: TRBV5-1
D: .
size: many

CDR3: CAIKSGISTDTQYF
DNA: TGTGCCATCAAGAGCGGGATTAGCACAGATACGCAGTATTTT
J: TRBJ2-3
V: TRBV10-3
D: TRBD2
size: many

CDR3: CASRGGEGGAWNEQFF
DNA: TGTGCCAGCCGCGGGGGCGAAGGGGGGGCATGGAATGAGCAGTTCTTC
J: TRBJ2-1
V: TRBV12-3/TRBV12-4
D: .
size: many

CDR3: CASSASWGNYGYTF
DNA: TGTGCCAGCAGCGCCTCTTGGGGCAACTATGGCTACACCTTC
J: TRBJ1-2
V: TRBV12-3/TRBV12-4
D: .
size: few

CDR3: CASSLHRTGEGGYTF
DNA: TGTGCCAGCAGCCTACATCGGACAGGGGAGGGTGGCTACACCTTC
J: TRBJ1-2
V: TRBV11-2
D: TRBD1
size: many

CDR3: CSAVGGPNTGELFF
DNA: TGCAGTGCCGTAGGGGGACCGAACACCGGGGAGCTGTTTTTT
J: TRBJ2-2
V: TRBV20-1
D: .
size: many

CDR3: CSADNPSGGPYEQYF
DNA: TGCAGTGCTGATAATCCTAGCGGGGGGCCTTACGAGCAGTACTTC
J: TRBJ2-7
V: TRBV20-1
D: TRBD2
size: few

CDR3: CAWSSPYPGDSYGYTF
DNA: TGTGCCTGGAGTTCCCCTTATCCGGGGGACAGCTATGGCTACACCTTC
J: TRBJ1-2
V: TRBV30
D: TRBD1
size: few

CDR3: CASSYSALGGGSTDTQYF
DNA: TGTGCCAGCAGTTACTCTGCCCTCGGCGGGGGAAGCACAGATACGCAGTATTTT
J: TRBJ2-3
V: TRBV6-5
D: TRBD2
size: many

CDR3: CASSLQGAIGNQPQHF
DNA: TGTGCCAGTAGCTTACAGGGGGCTATAGGGAATCAGCCCCAGCATTTT
J: TRBJ1-5
V: TRBV19
D: TRBD1
size: few

CDR3: CASSLEVSGGRIRDEQFF
DNA: TGCGCCAGCAGCTTGGAGGTTAGCGGGGGCCGGATTAGGGATGAGCAGTTCTTC
J: TRBJ2-1
V: TRBV5-1
D: TRBD2
size: many

CDR3: CSAGGYGGNTIYF
DNA: TGCAGTGCTGGGGGATACGGGGGAAACACCATATATTTT
J: TRBJ1-3
V: TRBV20-1
D: .
size: many

CDR3: CSARDLSSSSYNEQFF
DNA: TGCAGTGCTAGAGATTTGTCATCGAGCTCCTACAATGAGCAGTTCTTC
J: TRBJ2-1
V: TRBV20-1
D: .
size: many

CDR3: CSGGTGGSTDTQYF
DNA: TGCAGCGGGGGGACAGGGGGCTCGACAGATACGCAGTATTTT
J: TRBJ2-3
V: TRBV29-1
D: TRBD1
size: many

CDR3: CASSHRDGRLEQYF
DNA: TGTGCCAGCAGCCACCGGGACGGCCGGCTCGAGCAGTACTTC
J: TRBJ2-7
V: TRBV7-9
D: .
size: few

CDR3: CASSPGPMNTEAFF
DNA: TGTGCCAGCAGCCCCGGACCCATGAACACTGAAGCTTTCTTT
J: TRBJ1-1
V: TRBV11-2
D: .
size: few

CDR3: CASSLGRGGGSYEQYF
DNA: TGTGCCAGCAGTCTCGGCCGGGGTGGGGGCTCCTACGAGCAGTACTTC
J: TRBJ2-7
V: TRBV12-3/TRBV12-4
D: .
size: .

CDR3: CSARGGAKETQYF
DNA: TGCAGTGCTAGAGGAGGAGCTAAAGAGACCCAGTACTTC
J: TRBJ2-5
V: TRBV20-1
D: .
size: many

CDR3: CSARGLAGARQETQYF
DNA: TGCAGTGCTAGAGGCCTAGCGGGAGCCAGGCAAGAGACCCAGTACTTC
J: TRBJ2-5
V: TRBV20-1
D: TRBD2
size: .

CDR3: CATSGTGRLHNEQFF
DNA: TGTGCCACCAGTGGGACCGGGAGGTTACACAATGAGCAGTTCTTC
J: TRBJ2-1
V: TRBV24-1
D: TRBD2
size: many

CDR3: CASSQDTSTDTQYF
DNA: TGTGCCAGCAGCCAAGATACAAGCACAGATACGCAGTATTTT
J: TRBJ2-3
V: TRBV3-1
D: .
size: many

CDR3: CASSGDSSNQPQHF
DNA: TGTGCCAGTAGTGGGGACAGTTCCAATCAGCCCCAGCATTTT
J: TRBJ1-5
V: TRBV19
D: TRBD1
size: .

CDR3: CASSPGYGVPGLPTYEQYF
DNA: TGTGCCAGCAGCCCGGGTTACGGGGTGCCAGGGCTACCTACCTACGAGCAGTACTTC
J: TRBJ2-7
V: TRBV5-6
D: .
size: many

CDR3: CASSSERASYNEQFF
DNA: TGTGCCAGCAGCTCAGAGAGGGCCTCCTACAATGAGCAGTTCTTC
J: TRBJ2-1
V: TRBV7-8
D: .
size: many

CDR3: CASSPRTGGYNSPLHF
DNA: TGTGCCAGCAGCCCCAGGACAGGGGGATATAATTCACCCCTCCACTTT
J: TRBJ1-6
V: TRBV5-6
D: TRBD1
size: many

CDR3: CASSLFLETSGNEQFF
DNA: TGTGCCAGCAGCTTATTCCTCGAGACTAGCGGGAATGAGCAGTTCTTC
J: TRBJ2-1
V: TRBV7-8
D: TRBD2
size: many

CDR3: CASREGGSYNEQFF
DNA: TGTGCCAGCCGGGAGGGGGGCTCCTACAATGAGCAGTTCTTC
J: TRBJ2-1
V: TRBV25-1
D: TRBD2
size: .

CDR3: CASSQDKREGTDTQYF
DNA: TGTGCCAGCAGCCAAGATAAGCGGGAGGGCACAGATACGCAGTATTTT
J: TRBJ2-3
V: TRBV3-1
D: TRBD2
size: few

CDR3: CASSLVAGLGQPQHF
DNA: TGTGCCAGCAGCTTAGTAGCTGGGCTCGGTCAGCCCCAGCATTTT
J: TRBJ1-5
V: TRBV7-8
D: .
size: many

CDR3: CASSFSGLAANEQFF
DNA: TGCGCCAGCAGCTTCTCGGGACTAGCGGCCAATGAGCAGTTCTTC
J: TRBJ2-1
V: TRBV5-1
D: TRBD2
size: few